This TCR beta chain was documented in a study of PD-1 blockade in classical Hodgkin lymphoma. Whole-study findings and limits: CD4+ TCR diversity, unlike CD8+, climbed significantly by C4D1.

The CDR3 runs to 15 residues. Losses at the gene ends were 1 base for V and 4 bases for J; bases not matched to a gene: 2. Germline CDR1 and CDR2: SGHDN and FVKESK. Concerning this clone itself: Its matching antigen is unknown.

Every patient had relapsed following autologous stem cell transplantation, and cohorts differed in brentuximab vedotin exposure. Measured with immunoSEQ multiplex PCR; TCRdb has only the in-frame clones, and not every one. The sample carries approximately 100,000 clones, roughly 92% recorded once. The input for sequencing was peripheral blood mononuclear cells (PBMCs), taken at baseline. The chain is built from TRBV14 and TRBJ1-2; TRBD1 matches at 11 bases. The sequence came from a human donor with classical Hodgkin lymphoma. CDR3 nucleotide sequence: TGTGCCAGCAGCCAAGCCGGGACAGGGGGCTATGGCTACACCTTC. The encoded protein is CASSQAGTGGYGYTF.